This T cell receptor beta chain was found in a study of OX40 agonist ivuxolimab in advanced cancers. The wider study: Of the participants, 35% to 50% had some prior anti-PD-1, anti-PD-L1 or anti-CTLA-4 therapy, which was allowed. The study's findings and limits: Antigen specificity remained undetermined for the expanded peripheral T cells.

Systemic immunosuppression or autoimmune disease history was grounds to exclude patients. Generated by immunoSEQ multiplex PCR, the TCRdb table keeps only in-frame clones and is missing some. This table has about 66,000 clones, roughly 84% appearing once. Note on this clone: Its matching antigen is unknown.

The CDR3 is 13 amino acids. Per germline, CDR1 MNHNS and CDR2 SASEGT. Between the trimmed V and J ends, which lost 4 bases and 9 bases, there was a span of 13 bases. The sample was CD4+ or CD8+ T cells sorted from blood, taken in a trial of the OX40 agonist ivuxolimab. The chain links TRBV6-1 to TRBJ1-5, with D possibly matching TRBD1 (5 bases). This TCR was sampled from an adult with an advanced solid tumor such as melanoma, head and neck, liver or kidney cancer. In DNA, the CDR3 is TGTGCCAGCAGTGCCCCCGGGGGGTGGCCCCAGCATTTT. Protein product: CASSAPGGWPQHF.